The rows below give T cell receptor beta chains drawn from one sample of a study of blood T cells in healthy people across ages. In TCRdb, the 5' RACE reads were re-called with MiXCR into one record per CDR3 protein. The repertoire includes 850,000 to 950,000 distinct CDR3 sequences, roughly 26% of them detected once, and roughly a sixth sits in the top ten. Material for sequencing was blood. Receptor source: an elderly woman in good health. The CDR3 runs from the conserved cysteine through the conserved F or W. D genes are given only for firm matches. Clone sizes are given selectively: once, few, many, or a class where the clone is expanded.

V	size	D	J	length	CDR3	DNA
TRBV3-1	many	NA	TRBJ2-3	16	CASSQARDFSTDTQYF	TGTGCCAGCAGCCAAGCCAGGGACTTTAGCACAGATACGCAGTATTTT
TRBV20-1	few	TRBD1	TRBJ1-1	15	CSARDPTGETTEAFF	TGCAGTGCTAGAGATCCGACAGGGGAGACCACTGAAGCTTTCTTT
TRBV7-9	many	TRBD1	TRBJ1-2	14	CASSLADRVNGYTF	TGTGCCAGCAGCTTAGCCGACAGGGTAAATGGCTACACCTTC
TRBV7-2	many	NA	TRBJ2-5	14	CASSLAFVGETQYF	TGTGCCAGCAGCTTAGCGTTTGTGGGGGAGACCCAGTACTTC
TRBV2	many	NA	TRBJ1-2	11	CASSNRVGYTF	TGCGCCAGCAGCAACAGGGTCGGCTACACCTTC
TRBV7-2	many	NA	TRBJ1-2	16	CASSLVWAGTNYGYTF	TGTGCCAGCAGCTTAGTCTGGGCGGGAACTAACTATGGCTACACCTTC
TRBV11-3	many	NA	TRBJ2-1	14	CASSFEGGFNEQFF	TGTGCCAGCAGCTTTGAAGGGGGTTTTAATGAGCAGTTCTTC
TRBV7-6	many	NA	TRBJ1-6	13	CASSPGKATPLHF	TGTGCCAGCAGCCCCGGGAAAGCGACACCCCTCCACTTT
TRBV7-2	NA	TRBD1	TRBJ2-1	16	CACSLAGGVAYNEQFF	TGTGCCTGCAGCTTAGCAGGGGGAGTTGCCTACAATGAGCAGTTCTTC
TRBV6-6	many	NA	TRBJ2-1	13	CASSNGERTQRFF	TGTGCCAGCAGTAATGGGGAAAGGACCCAAAGGTTCTTC
TRBV10-3	many	TRBD2	TRBJ2-3	19	CAITVSGGALTSSTDTQYF	TGTGCCATCACCGTTAGCGGGGGCGCCCTAACTTCGAGCACAGATACGCAGTATTTT
TRBV19	NA	TRBD2	TRBJ2-5	16	CASSGRLAGGLNEQYF	TGTGCCAGTAGTGGGAGACTAGCGGGGGGGCTCAATGAGCAGTACTTC
TRBV5-6	many	NA	TRBJ1-2	14	CASRGARDGYGYTF	TGTGCCAGCAGAGGGGCCAGGGACGGCTATGGCTACACCTTC
TRBV6-2/TRBV6-3	many	NA	TRBJ1-2	15	CASSRQWPYNYGYTF	TGTGCCAGCAGCAGACAGTGGCCATATAACTATGGCTACACCTTC
TRBV6-2/TRBV6-3	NA	NA	TRBJ2-5	14	CASSYGLLGETQYF	TGTGCCAGCAGTTACGGCCTTCTTGGAGAGACCCAGTACTTC
TRBV20-1	NA	TRBD1	TRBJ2-5	13	CSARWGRGLEQYF	TGCAGTGCTAGATGGGGAAGGGGGCTTGAGCAGTACTTC
TRBV5-5	few	TRBD1	TRBJ2-2	15	CASHGTGANTGELFF	TGTGCCAGCCACGGAACAGGGGCTAACACCGGGGAGCTGTTTTTT
TRBV4-3	NA	TRBD2	TRBJ2-3	15	CASSLLLAGTDTQYF	TGCGCCAGCAGCCTTCTACTAGCGGGTACAGATACGCAGTATTTT
TRBV7-2	NA	NA	TRBJ1-5	14	CASSLVGGLGPQHF	TGTGCCAGCAGCTTAGTCGGGGGCCTGGGGCCCCAGCATTTT
TRBV28	NA	NA	TRBJ1-1	14	CASSLFPVNTEAFF	TGTGCCAGCAGTTTATTCCCAGTGAACACTGAAGCTTTCTTT
TRBV5-6	NA	TRBD1	TRBJ2-1	13	CASSTRSGTGLFF	TGTGCCAGCAGCACAAGGTCCGGGACAGGGCTGTTCTTC
TRBV5-1	few	TRBD2	TRBJ2-5	16	CASSLEASGGPWTQYF	TGCGCCAGCAGCTTGGAGGCTAGCGGGGGCCCCTGGACCCAGTACTTC
TRBV12-3/TRBV12-4	NA	TRBD1	TRBJ2-1	15	CASSPRQGSWETQFF	TGTGCCAGCAGCCCCCGACAGGGATCGTGGGAGACCCAGTTCTTC
TRBV6-1	few	NA	TRBJ1-2	16	CASSLEAFGSNYGYTF	TGTGCCAGCAGCCTAGAGGCTTTCGGCAGTAACTATGGCTACACCTTC
TRBV9	many	NA	TRBJ2-1	14	CASSVGVGGNEQFF	TGTGCCAGCAGCGTAGGGGTAGGGGGGAATGAGCAGTTCTTC
TRBV19	NA	NA	TRBJ1-5	12	CTSRTPGQPQHF	TGTACCAGTAGAACCCCGGGGCAGCCCCAGCATTTT
TRBV12-3/TRBV12-4	many	NA	TRBJ2-1	17	CASSLTGGGPAGYEQFF	TGTGCCAGCAGTTTAACTGGGGGGGGGCCCGCCGGTTATGAGCAGTTCTTC
TRBV6-5	many	TRBD1	TRBJ1-6	18	CASSYSPVLRTGVSPLHF	TGTGCCAGCAGTTACTCTCCTGTCTTGAGGACAGGGGTCTCACCCCTCCACTTT
TRBV11-2	NA	NA	TRBJ2-5	11	CASSFDQLQHF	TGTGCCAGCAGCTTTGATCAGCTCCAGCACTTC
TRBV6-1	many	NA	TRBJ1-1	13	CASRSDMNTEAFF	TGTGCCAGCAGGTCTGACATGAACACTGAAGCTTTCTTT
TRBV4-3	NA	NA	TRBJ1-4	16	CASSQDTGDENEKLFF	TGCGCCAGCAGCCAAGATACAGGCGACGAGAATGAAAAACTGTTTTTT
TRBV6-1	few	TRBD1	TRBJ2-1	14	CASSIIGQGYEQFF	TGTGCCAGCAGTATTATTGGACAGGGCTACGAGCAGTTCTTC
TRBV5-1	many	NA	TRBJ2-7	15	CASSLGEGNLYEQYF	TGCGCCAGCAGCTTGGGTGAAGGGAATCTCTACGAGCAGTACTTC
TRBV27	few	NA	TRBJ1-5	13	CASSGSRNQPQHF	TGTGCCAGCAGTGGGTCTCGCAATCAGCCCCAGCATTTT